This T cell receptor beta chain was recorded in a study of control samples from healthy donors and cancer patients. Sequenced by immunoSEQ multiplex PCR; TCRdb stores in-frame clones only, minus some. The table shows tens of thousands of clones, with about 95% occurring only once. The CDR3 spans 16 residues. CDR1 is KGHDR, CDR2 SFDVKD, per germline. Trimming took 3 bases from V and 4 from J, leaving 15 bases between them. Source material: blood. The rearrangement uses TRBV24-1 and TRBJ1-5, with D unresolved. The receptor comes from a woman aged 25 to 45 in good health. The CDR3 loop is CATSDPLSPTNQPQHF. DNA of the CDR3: TGTGCCACCAGTGATCCTTTATCCCCAACAAATCAGCCCCAGCATTTT.